This TCR beta chain is drawn from a study of blood T cell repertoires in COVID-19 (dated by TCRdb to 2018 to 2020). Regarding the research as a whole: Samples from collaborators originated in the United States, Italy and Spain and spanned both the acute and convalescent phases of COVID-19. A de-identified subject ID, COVID-19 status, age in years and sex were almost always included in the sample metadata. The prospective study material was composed of cDNA or gDNA derived from T cells, B-cell-depleted T cells, or PBMCs. Subjects who had been exposed to COVID-19, were actively infected with it, or had recovered from it provided the deeply sampled blood TCRbeta repertoires that made up the dataset. The repertoires were made available in a free public database intended to serve as a resource for research on the immune response to SARS-CoV-2. The samples were drawn from two sources: the first 160 participants of the ongoing ImmuneRACE study, and over 950 subjects contributed by 6 global collaborators. Where available, HLA class I and class II types were taken from metadata supplied by the sample provider and were not determined by assay-based typing.

Study-level results and caveats: The amount of clinical and demographic metadata varied by source and participant and was provided uncurated.

Another Seattle source contributed samples from volunteer blood donors who had recovered from COVID-19. The collaborating institutions used their own protocols to collect whole blood in K2EDTA tubes. Collaborator samples were shipped for TCRbeta analysis as frozen whole blood, isolated PBMCs, or DNA extracted from either sample type. TCRbeta CDR3 regions were amplified from genomic DNA by means of the immunoSEQ Assay, a bias-controlled multiplex PCR. The study's own analysis went as follows. Nucleated cell counts per sample were estimated from amplification of reference gene primers within the assay. To quantify the absolute abundance of each unique TCRbeta CDR3 rearrangement, sequence reads were collapsed and filtered. Productive Simpson clonality was computed per sample as the square root of Simpson's diversity index over productive rearrangements. This is the immuneACCESS table as TCRdb keeps it, with only in-frame sequences that have V and J called. A part of the clones is gone; compared with another copy, unresolved V genes explain less than half, and the rest is unexplained. V, J and clone size were drawn from that table, and D and trimming were deduced from the DNA. A total of under 250,000 clones appear in this sample, roughly 90% of them only once. About 6.5% of the sample is held by the ten biggest clonotypes.

About this clone itself: Its antigen has not been determined. The input lacks base qualities; no much larger clone sits a single base away.

The germline V gene supplies CDR1 SGHRS and CDR2 YFSETQ. V has 3 bases trimmed and J has 4 bases trimmed; junction bases matching no gene number 22. The CDR3 measures 20 amino acids from cysteine to phenylalanine. Of the read, only the CDR3 DNA is kept; its 60 bases are in frame from base 1. Sequencing input: peripheral blood. The TCR sequence derives from a man aged 60 to 69 who had recovered from COVID-19. The chain joins TRBV5-1 to TRBJ2-7; 10 central bases correspond to TRBD2. The DNA sequence is as follows: TGCGCCAGCAGCTCGAACCCGACTAGCGGGTTGGGGGGCCCTCCTTACGAGCAGTACTTC. It specifies CASSSNPTSGLGGPPYEQYF.